The source of this T cell receptor (beta chain) is a study of cytomegalovirus exposure and HLA in healthy donors. The study's findings and limits: TCR beta V segments were, for the most part, productive about 90% or about 30% of the time in an earlier analysis. According to reports, the classifier identified cytomegalovirus status with high specificity and sensitivity. Reportedly, HLA-A and HLA-B alleles of most subjects were accurately predicted from TCR beta.

Details on this clone: Its antigen is as yet unknown.

The PCR used 60 Vbeta and 13 Jbeta primers. Profiling relied on immunoSEQ multiplex PCR, and the TCRdb table lists in-frame clones only, not all of them. The sample has roughly 150,000 clones; 55% to 70% are singletons. Germline V CDR1 and CDR2: MNHNY, SVGAGI (reference sequence). With 6 bases clipped from V and 6 bases from J, the junction kept 4 bases outside the gene matches. CDR3 length: 14 amino acids. The chain couples TRBV6-6 to TRBJ1-5; 11 bases are a match to TRBD1. This clonotype originated in a young woman in good health and CMV-seropositive. The sequenced material came from PBMCs. The CDR3 region has the DNA TGTGCCAGCAGGGGGACAGGGGGGACTCAGCCCCAGCATTTT. Protein sequence: CASRGTGGTQPQHF.